A single sample gave rise to the 12 T cell receptor beta chains below, sequenced in a study of T cell responses to AZD1222 COVID-19 vaccine. This table comes from immunoSEQ multiplex PCR, and its TCRdb copy is limited to in-frame clones, with some not included. The table has approximately 190,000 clones, approximately 91% seen once. This material consisted of peripheral blood, taken on day 0 of AZD1222 vaccination. All receptors come from an adult in good health.

In regard to this clone: Germline is not matched at one junction end, which may reflect a read error. The gene calls are TRBV7-3 and TRBJ1-1; TRBD1 might be the D (6 bases). The CDR3 covers 15 residues. Germline V gives CDR1 SGHTA, CDR2 FQGTGA. The CDR3 coding sequence is TGTGCCAGCACCTTAGGGGGTATTAAGAACACTGAAGCTTTCTTT. The encoded protein is CASTLGGIKNTEAFF.

For the CDR3, the DNA is TGTGCCAGCAGTTACGGCGGCCTCTACACCTTC. This translates into CASSYGGLYTF. The chain employs TRBV27 and TRBJ1-2; D remains ambiguous. The CDR3 runs to 11 residues. V lost 4 bases to trimming and J lost 10 bases, with 10 bases between them. Germline V gene sequence: CDR1 MNHEY, CDR2 SMNVEV (reference sequence).

The chain recombines TRBV2 with TRBJ2-3; D may be TRBD1 or TRBD2 (5 bases each). Deletions cut 7 bases from V and 0 bases from J, with 14 bases between. Germline loops: CDR1 SNHLY, CDR2 FYNNEI. This CDR3 has 15 residues. The CDR3 reads CASNPSGLSTDTQYF. As DNA, the CDR3 is TGTGCCAGCAACCCATCGGGGCTTAGCACAGATACGCAGTATTTT.

This sequence joins TRBV12-3 or TRBV12-4 and TRBJ1-5; D uncertain. Deletions cut 5 bases from V and 0 bases from J, with 5 bases between. This CDR3 is 13 amino acids long. The CDR3 sequence: CASSVDSNQPQHF. The CDR3 DNA follows: TGTGCCAGCAGTGTAGATAGCAATCAGCCCCAGCATTTT.

Written as DNA, the CDR3 is TGTGCCAGCAGCTTAAGACAGGGCTCCGATTTAATAGAAGCTTTCTTT. Translating it yields CASSLRQGSDLIEAFF. The chain combines TRBV7-9 with TRBJ1-1, with TRBD1 identical over 7 bases. Germline V CDR1 and CDR2: SEHNR, FQNEAQ (reference sequence). Losses at the gene ends were 2 bases for V and 8 bases for J; bases not matched to a gene: 14. The CDR3 runs 16 residues.

The chain employs TRBV4-1 and TRBJ1-6; D not certain. Trimming took 0 bases from V and 0 from J, leaving 9 bases between them. Germline V gene sequence: CDR1 MGHRA, CDR2 YSYEKL. The CDR3 totals 17 residues. CDR3 residues: CASSQDLPGSYNSPLHF. CDR3 bases: TGCGCCAGCAGCCAAGATCTACCCGGCTCCTATAATTCACCCCTCCACTTT.

The V gene is TRBV19, the J gene TRBJ1-2; D unclear. The germline V gene encodes CDR1 LNHDA and CDR2 SQIVND (reference sequence). This CDR3 comprises 14 residues. Trimming took off 5 bases at V and 4 bases at J, with 14 bases between the two ends. CDR3 region: CASSPPQYSYGYTF. The CDR3 nucleotides read TGTGCCAGTAGTCCCCCGCAGTATTCCTATGGCTACACCTTC.

The genes are TRBV7-9 and TRBJ2-7; the match to TRBD2 covers 12 bases. Germline lookup yields CDR1 SEHNR and CDR2 FQNEAQ (reference sequence). The CDR3 has 15 residues. Trimming at V came to 4 bases and at J to 5 bases, leaving 6 bases not matched to a gene. CDR3 loop: CASSSWTSGTDEQYF. The CDR3 DNA reads as TGTGCCAGCAGCTCCTGGACTAGCGGGACAGACGAGCAGTACTTC.

The J gene is TRBJ1-3, the V gene TRBV28; D is undetermined. V lost 5 bases and J lost 0, with 11 bases in between. Germline CDR1 is MDHEN and CDR2 is SYDVKM. The CDR3 is made up of 15 amino acids. CDR3 amino acids: CASSVYPASGNTIYF. The CDR3 bases are TGTGCCAGCAGTGTCTACCCTGCCTCTGGAAACACCATATATTTT.

V is TRBV28 and J is TRBJ2-4; the D gene is possibly TRBD1 (6 bases). V was pared by 9 bases and J by 0 bases, with 12 bases between. There are 14 residues in the CDR3. Germline V lookup: CDR1 MDHEN, CDR2 SYDVKM. The CDR3 loop reads CASKTQGAKNIQYF. The DNA for the CDR3 is TGTGCCAGTAAAACACAGGGAGCCAAAAACATTCAGTACTTC.

This chain uses TRBV12-2 with TRBJ2-3; the D call of TRBD2 is as the table states it, not checked on the DNA. TRBV12-2 is given as a pseudogene. The CDR3 extends over 16 amino acids. The CDR3: CASRSSSGSSPDTQYF. The CDR3 nucleotides read TGTGCAAGTCGCTCAAGTAGCGGGAGCAGCCCAGATACGCAGTATTTT.

The sample holds one count of this clone. The rearrangement links TRBV28 to TRBJ1-2; the match to TRBD1 covers 8 bases. Looked up from germline, CDR1 is MDHEN and CDR2 is SYDVKM. The J segment lost 2 bases and the V segment lost 6 bases, leaving 5 bases of the junction unmatched. The CDR3 extends over 14 amino acids. The CDR3 nucleotides are TGTGCCAGCAGCCTCCGGACAGGGAACTATGGCTACACCTTC. It is translated as CASSLRTGNYGYTF.